A selection of T cell receptor beta chains follows, all from one sample in a study of T-cell reconstitution after alpha-beta-depleted transplantation in children. One entry per CDR3 protein results from TCRdb running MiXCR on the PCR reads. The repertoire holds about 290,000 distinct CDR3 sequences, with about 9.5% as singletons. Sequenced here: PBMCs, sampled before TCRalphabeta/CD19-depleted stem cell transplant. The receptors here all came from a boy under two years old with acute myeloid leukemia, due to receive a stem cell transplant. The CDR3 runs from the conserved cysteine through the conserved F or W. A D gene is named only where the DNA matches it firmly. The size of a clone is reported for some rows only, either as once, few or many, or as a class for expanded clones.

cdr3_nt	cdr3_aa	d_call	v_call	clone_size	j_call
TGTGCCAGCAGCTTAGTTCTTAGACCGAAAGAGACCCAGTACTTC	CASSLVLRPKETQYF	-	TRBV11-2	many	TRBJ2-5
TGTGCCAGCAGTTTACAGGGACGGAGCTCTGGGGCCAACGTCCTGACTTTC	CASSLQGRSSGANVLTF	-	TRBV28	-	TRBJ2-6
TGTGCCAGCAGCTTAGCCGCGGGGGCCGTCACCGGGGAGCTGTTTTTT	CASSLAAGAVTGELFF	-	TRBV7-2	-	TRBJ2-2
TGTGCCAGCAGTTTCCAGGGGCTATACGAGCAGTACTTC	CASSFQGLYEQYF	-	TRBV12-3/TRBV12-4	many	TRBJ2-7
TGCAGTGCCCCTAAGGGAGGGGAGTATTACAATGAGCAGTTCTTC	CSAPKGGEYYNEQFF	TRBD2	TRBV20-1	many	TRBJ2-1
TGTGCCAGCTCACCACAGGGGGTAAGCAATCAGCCCCAGCATTTT	CASSPQGVSNQPQHF	-	TRBV18	-	TRBJ1-5
TGTGCCAGCAGTATAGGGACAGCCCCCTACGAGCAGTACTTC	CASSIGTAPYEQYF	TRBD1	TRBV27	many	TRBJ2-7
TGTGCCAGCAGCCAAGACAGGGAAGGGCAGTACTTC	CASSQDREGQYF	-	TRBV3-1	many	TRBJ2-7
TGTGCCAGCAGTGCCTCAAGGAACACCGGGGAGCTGTTTTTT	CASSASRNTGELFF	-	TRBV25-1	many	TRBJ2-2
TGTGCCAGCAGCTTTAACGTGCGGACTAGCGGGAGAGGAGAGACCCAGTACTTC	CASSFNVRTSGRGETQYF	TRBD2	TRBV7-3	many	TRBJ2-5
TGTGCCAGCAGCTTGGTTGGGACTAGCTTCCACGAGCAGTACTTC	CASSLVGTSFHEQYF	TRBD2	TRBV5-5	many	TRBJ2-7
TGCGCCAGCAGCTTGGCTTCGCAGGGAAGGCTGAACTATGGCTACACCTTC	CASSLASQGRLNYGYTF	-	TRBV5-1	few	TRBJ1-2
TGTGCCAGCAGCGTAGATGCAGGGGACTATGGCTACACCTTC	CASSVDAGDYGYTF	-	TRBV9	-	TRBJ1-2
TGCAGCGTTGCGACTAGCGGGAGTTGGGAACAAGAGACCCAGTACTTC	CSVATSGSWEQETQYF	TRBD2	TRBV29-1	-	TRBJ2-5
TGTGCCAGCAGTTTGCCAGGGGGGGGATCCCGCTACGAGCAGTACTTC	CASSLPGGGSRYEQYF	-	TRBV28	-	TRBJ2-7
TGTGCCAGCAGCCCTGGACTAGCGGTTGGGATTGGGGAGCAGTACTTC	CASSPGLAVGIGEQYF	TRBD2	TRBV7-2	many	TRBJ2-7
TGTGCCATCAGTGAGTCGGCAGATACGCAGTATTTT	CAISESADTQYF	-	TRBV10-3	many	TRBJ2-3
TGTGCCTGGAGCCCACAGCTTCACTATGGCTACACCTTC	CAWSPQLHYGYTF	-	TRBV30	few	TRBJ1-2
TGTGCCAGCAGCCGTCGGGGCTCCACAGATACGCAGTATTTT	CASSRRGSTDTQYF	-	TRBV12-3/TRBV12-4	-	TRBJ2-3
TGCGCCAGCAGCTTGGTTCTAGCGGGAGGTCGTAATGAGCAGTTCTTC	CASSLVLAGGRNEQFF	TRBD2	TRBV5-1	many	TRBJ2-1
TGTGCCAGCATTAGGCGGGGGCCTTACACCGGGGAGCTGTTTTTT	CASIRRGPYTGELFF	-	TRBV7-8	few	TRBJ2-2
TGTGCCAGCAGTCCATCCCGGGACAGGGGGCCTAACTATGGCTACACCTTC	CASSPSRDRGPNYGYTF	TRBD1	TRBV28	many	TRBJ1-2
TGTGCCAGCAGCTTCGGGACAGGGGGCCGGGACACTGAAGCTTTCTTT	CASSFGTGGRDTEAFF	TRBD1	TRBV3-1	many	TRBJ1-1
TGTGCCAGCAGCGGAGTGGAAACTAGTATGATATGGGGCGGCAAAAACATTCAGTACTTC	CASSGVETSMIWGGKNIQYF	-	TRBV5-6	-	TRBJ2-4
TGTGCCAGCAGCTTAGGGGGGAGATTACCCTACGAGCAGTACTTC	CASSLGGRLPYEQYF	-	TRBV11-2	many	TRBJ2-7
TGCAGTGCTAGGGACGGCCAGGGGGCGAATGGCTACACCTTC	CSARDGQGANGYTF	TRBD1	TRBV20-1	many	TRBJ1-2
TGTGCCAGCAGCTTAGCGACTAGTCCTATGTATGAGCAGTTCTTC	CASSLATSPMYEQFF	-	TRBV7-2	-	TRBJ2-1
TGTGCCAGCAGCCAAGATAGCGGGGGGGCCTCTGATACGCAGTATTTT	CASSQDSGGASDTQYF	TRBD2	TRBV4-2	many	TRBJ2-3
TGTGCCAGCAGCTTGAAGCGGGGCCCTCTCCACTTCTACAATGAGCAGTTCTTC	CASSLKRGPLHFYNEQFF	TRBD2	TRBV5-4	many	TRBJ2-1
TGTGCCAGCAGTCCCAGGGGGGGCTCCTACGAGCAGTACTTC	CASSPRGGSYEQYF	-	TRBV28	many	TRBJ2-7
TGTGCCTGGAGTTCTACCCAGGGGAAAGAGCAGTACTTC	CAWSSTQGKEQYF	-	TRBV30	many	TRBJ2-7